This TCR beta chain is drawn from a study of human T cells and chemical hapten exposure. MiXCR was run by TCRdb on the RACE reads, yielding one entry per CDR3 protein. This table holds 95,000 to 130,000 distinct CDR3 sequences, about 12% found once. V lost 3 bases and J lost 1; bases outside the gene matches: 4. CDR3 length equals 16 residues. This clonotype was observed a few times. Stated time point: patch test 1, 2 weeks after DPC sensitization. Treatment of the sample: therapeutic diphenylcyclopropenone sensitization with weekly scalp DPC. The chain has TRBV12-3 or TRBV12-4 and TRBJ1-4; the match to TRBD1 covers 8 bases. The sample consisted of whole blood, taken in connection with sensitization to the hapten diphenylcyclopropenone (DPC). This sequence originates from a woman in her fifties or sixties with alopecia areata. Some clones in this sample may be carry-over from other donors' samples. The CDR3 loop is CASSFQGAGTNEKLFF. In DNA, the CDR3 is TGTGCCAGCAGTTTTCAGGGGGCTGGAACTAATGAAAAACTGTTTTTT.